This TCR beta chain is drawn from a study of cytomegalovirus exposure and HLA in healthy donors. Per the germline V gene, CDR1 is MGHRA and CDR2 is YSYEKL. Trimming stripped 1 base from V and 1 base from J, with 11 bases between. The CDR3 is 15 amino acids. Amplification used 60 Vbeta primers and 13 Jbeta primers. The table came from immunoSEQ multiplex PCR; TCRdb's copy has only in-frame clones and leaves some out. Seen here are roughly 120,000 clones, around 77% observed once, and the top ten hold about 5.4%. Healthy bone marrow donors formed the donor group. Unrecorded immune exposure was likely among donors, who were nominally healthy when sampled. On this clone: The target antigen is unknown.

Regarding the study as a whole: Analyzed later, most CMV-associated TCR beta chains appeared HLA-restricted.

This receptor was obtained from a woman aged 25-40 years in good health and CMV-seropositive. The chain has TRBV4-1 and TRBJ2-7, with D possibly matching TRBD2 (6 bases). The specimen sequenced was PBMCs. CDR3 sequence reads: CASSQGPGVSYEQYF. Here the CDR3 DNA reads TGCGCCAGCAGCCAAGGCCCGGGAGTTTCCTACGAGCAGTACTTC.